Shown below are 20 T cell receptor beta chains from a single sample sequenced in a study of lymphopenia after photon versus proton radiotherapy. Method: immunoSEQ multiplex PCR; TCRdb's copy keeps in-frame clones and lacks some. Among nearly 7,500 clones, approximately 93% were seen once, and the ten largest hold 1.5% to 2%. The sequenced sample was peripheral blood, obtained from a patient treated with photon-based radiotherapy. These receptors all come from a woman in her fifties or sixties with cholangiocarcinoma.

This rearrangement joins TRBV18 to TRBJ2-1; 10 positions match TRBD2. From germline, CDR1 is KGHSH and CDR2 LQKENI. V was clipped by 5 bases and J by 5 bases; unmatched bases: 6. The CDR3 loop spans 15 amino acids. CDR3 sequence: CASSGGLAADNEQFF. CDR3 DNA sequence: TGTGCCAGCTCAGGAGGACTAGCGGCAGACAATGAGCAGTTCTTC.

V usage is TRBV7-9 and J usage is TRBJ1-1; 8 nucleotides align to TRBD1. Germline assignment: CDR1 SEHNR and CDR2 FQNEAQ (reference sequence). CDR3 size: 15 residues. With V trimmed by 6 bases and J by 2 bases, 8 bases remained unmatched. CDR3 amino acids: CASSRSDRANTEAFF. CDR3 coding DNA: TGTGCCAGCAGTCGTTCGGACAGGGCTAACACTGAAGCTTTCTTT.

This chain uses TRBV11-2 with TRBJ1-3; D ambiguous. Germline-derived CDR1 and CDR2 are SGHAT and FQNNGV. Trimming left V 1 base short and J 0 bases short, with 4 bases between. The CDR3 totals 14 residues. The CDR3, as DNA: TGTGCCAGCAGCTTAGTTAGCTCTGGAAACACCATATATTTT. Its protein is CASSLVSSGNTIYF.

The chain recombines TRBV7-2 with TRBJ2-3, with D perhaps TRBD2 (6 bases). V lost 1 base and J 4 bases, leaving 9 bases between the germline ends. Germline CDR1 SGHTA, CDR2 FQGNSA. This CDR3 has 14 residues. DNA for the CDR3: TGTGCCAGCAGCTTAGGATCTAGCGCAGATACGCAGTATTTT. It is translated as CASSLGSSADTQYF.

This sequence joins TRBV30 and TRBJ1-5; 9 nucleotides align to TRBD1. Germline lookup yields CDR1 GTSNPN and CDR2 SVGIG (reference sequence). V shed 4 bases and J 4 bases; nucleotides not matched to a gene: 11. The CDR3 sequence is 16 residues long. Here the CDR3 DNA reads TGTGCCTGGACCAGAGGAGGGACAGGGAATAATCAGCCCCAGCATTTT. It is translated as CAWTRGGTGNNQPQHF.

This chain connects TRBV7-2 to TRBJ2-1, with D maybe TRBD1 (6 bases). There are 14 residues in the CDR3. Germline V gene sequence: CDR1 SGHTA, CDR2 FQGNSA. V lost 0 bases to trimming and J lost 10 bases, with 13 bases between them. The CDR3 coding sequence is TGTGCCAGCAGCTTAGCGGTCGGGACAATGGAGCAGTTCTTC. It translates to CASSLAVGTMEQFF.

The V call is TRBV4-3, the J call TRBJ1-1, with D hard to call. The germline V gene has CDR1 LGHNA and CDR2 YSLEER. Trimming stripped 0 bases from V and 5 bases from J, with 10 bases between. The CDR3 is made up of 14 amino acids. As DNA, the CDR3 is TGCGCCAGCAGCCAAGAGTTGGGCGCGACTGAAGCTTTCTTT. Translation gives CASSQELGATEAFF.

This chain links TRBV5-1 with TRBJ2-7; 7 positions agree with TRBD2. Germline CDR1 SGHRS, CDR2 YFSETQ. This CDR3 contains 14 residues. Trimming took 3 bases from V and 3 from J; bases not matched to a gene: 6. DNA of the CDR3: TGCGCCAGCAGCTACTGGGGGGGTGGCTACGAGCAGTACTTC. Protein sequence: CASSYWGGGYEQYF.

To note about this clone: At one boundary the junction diverges from the germline segment, which might be a read error. CDR3 nucleotide sequence: TGCAGCATTGACGGAGATGGCTACACCTTC. Translated, it gives CSIDGDGYTF. The chain uses TRBV29-1 and TRBJ1-2, with D hard to call. The CDR3 spans 10 residues. Germline loops: CDR1 SQVTM, CDR2 ANQGSEA.

This chain's CDR3 is CASSLGPSGGEETQYF. The CDR3 DNA reads as TGTGCCAGCAGCTTAGGACCTAGCGGGGGGGAAGAGACCCAGTACTTC. V usage is TRBV13 and J usage is TRBJ2-5; 12 bases match TRBD2. Per germline, CDR1 PRHDT and CDR2 FYEKMQ (reference sequence). This CDR3 region has 16 residues. Losses at the gene ends were 0 bases for V and 3 bases for J; bases not matched to a gene: 2.

This rearrangement joins TRBV15 to TRBJ1-2; a weak D match, TRBD1 (6 bases). Germline V gene lookup returns CDR1 LNHNV and CDR2 YYDKDF (reference sequence). The CDR3 totals 13 residues. V shed 2 bases and J shed 5 bases, with 9 bases lying between them. CDR3 nucleotides: TGTGCCACCAGCAGACGGGGGCATTATGGCTACACCTTC. Protein: CATSRRGHYGYTF. The entire variable domain, with the rest obtained from reference TRBV15 and TRBJ1-2, is as follows: DAMVIQNPRYQVTQFGKPVTLSCSQTLNHNVMYWYQQKSSQAPKLLFHYYDKDFNNEADTPDNFQSRRPNTSFCFLDIRSPGLGDTAMYLCATSRRGHYGYTFGSGTRLTVV.

J is TRBJ2-4 and V is TRBV5-4; TRBD2 matches 8 bases. Germline V gene lookup returns CDR1 SGHNT and CDR2 YYREEE (reference sequence). V was clipped by 3 bases and J by 4 bases; unmatched bases: 9. The CDR3 is 16 residues long. CDR3 residues: CASSSGGAGIKNIQYF. The CDR3 coding sequence is TGTGCCAGCAGCTCCGGGGGGGCCGGAATTAAAAACATTCAGTACTTC.

The chain links TRBV5-1 to TRBJ1-1; D is uncertain. The germline V gene encodes CDR1 SGHRS and CDR2 YFSETQ. Trimming took off 0 bases at V and 4 bases at J, with 10 bases between the two ends. The length of the CDR3 is 14 residues. CDR3 bases: TGCGCCAGCAGCTTGGGGTGGGCGGGCACTGAAGCTTTCTTT. As protein: CASSLGWAGTEAFF.

This chain uses TRBV7-9 with TRBJ2-3; D is possibly TRBD1 (5 bases). V dropped 1 base and J dropped 0 bases, with 8 bases sitting between them. Germline CDR1 reads SEHNR; CDR2 reads FQNEAQ (reference sequence). This CDR3 has 15 amino acids. CDR3 sequence reads: CASSLVGPSTDTQYF. CDR3 sequence (DNA): TGTGCCAGCAGCTTAGTGGGGCCTAGCACAGATACGCAGTATTTT.

This chain joins TRBV19 and TRBJ2-5; either TRBD1 or TRBD2 may supply D (6 bases each). Trimming took off 4 bases at V and 4 bases at J, with 19 bases between the two ends. CDR1 and CDR2 from the germline V gene are LNHDA and SQIVND (reference sequence). CDR3 length equals 16 residues. The DNA for the CDR3 is TGTGCCAGTAGTAATCTGGCCGGGGGCGGAGGAGAGACCCAGTACTTC. This codes for CASSNLAGGGGETQYF.

The rearrangement joins TRBV27 to TRBJ1-2; D possibly corresponds to TRBD1 (5 bases). The CDR3 runs 16 residues. V dropped 5 bases and J dropped 5 bases, with 21 bases sitting between them. Germline assignment: CDR1 MNHEY and CDR2 SMNVEV (reference sequence). This chain's CDR3 is CASSTRLSGPLYGYTF. The CDR3 DNA reads TGTGCCAGCAGTACCCGGTTGTCGGGGCCGCTTTATGGCTACACCTTC.

The chain has TRBV7-9 and TRBJ2-1; unclear D gene. Germline V gives CDR1 SEHNR, CDR2 FQNEAQ (reference sequence). The ends were cut back, 1 base at V and 5 bases at J, with 6 bases in the middle. The CDR3 spans 13 residues. CDR3 sequence reads: CASSLGLHNEQFF. The CDR3 nucleotides read TGTGCCAGCAGCTTAGGACTCCACAATGAGCAGTTCTTC.

This sequence joins TRBV10-2 and TRBJ1-1, with a possible D match to TRBD1 (6 bases). Looked up from germline, CDR1 is WSHSY and CDR2 is SAAADI. Between the trimmed V and J ends, which lost 8 bases and 3 bases, there was a span of 16 bases. The CDR3 covers 14 residues. The chain's CDR3 is CASGPRGRDTEAFF. The DNA of the CDR3 is TGCGCCAGCGGACCCAGGGGTCGGGACACTGAAGCTTTCTTT.

The chain recombines TRBV6-9 with TRBJ2-7; D may correspond to TRBD1 or TRBD2 (5 bases each). Deletions cut 1 base from V and 7 bases from J, with 17 bases between. This CDR3 spans 15 amino acids. Germline CDR1 is MNHGY and CDR2 is SVAAGI. The DNA for the CDR3 is TGTGCCAGCAGTTATTTACCGGGACGGGGTTGTGAGCAGTACTTC. Residues: CASSYLPGRGCEQYF.

The gene calls are TRBV9 and TRBJ1-2; D is uncertain. This CDR3 region has 13 residues. CDR1 and CDR2 (germline): SGDLS, YYNGEE. V gave up 1 base and J gave up 4 bases, with 8 bases separating them. CDR3 in DNA: TGTGCCAGCAGCGTAAACTATGCCTATGGCTACACCTTC. Translated, it gives CASSVNYAYGYTF.